A single sample gave rise to the 6 T cell receptor beta chains below, sequenced in a study of molecular identifiers for immune sequencing clone quantification. TCRdb redid the calling of the PCR reads with MiXCR, one entry per CDR3 protein. This sample has about 640,000 distinct CDR3 sequences, with about 20% found just once. The sequenced material came from naive CD8+ T cells from blood, with Jurkat cell RNA spiked in. Sample subset: FACS-sorted CD8+CD4-CCR7+CD45RA+ naive T cells. These TCRs come from a human donor in good health. Some libraries in this study had Jurkat cell RNA spiked in.

This clonotype was seen many times. The chain links TRBV4-3 to TRBJ2-3, with 9 bases lining up with TRBD2. Germline assignment: CDR1 LGHNA and CDR2 YSLEER. There are 17 residues in the CDR3. The ends lost 0 bases at V and 0 bases at J; junction bases unmatched: 4. The CDR3 bases are TGCGCCAGCAGCCAAGATCGACTAGCGGCTAGCACAGATACGCAGTATTTT. It codes for CASSQDRLAASTDTQYF.

Concerning this clonotype itself: This clone may be a read error of a much larger clone one base away. This sequence joins TRBV5-3 and TRBJ2-7, with D perhaps matching TRBD2 (7 bases). TRBV5-3 is noted as an ORF with a role that remains uncertain. Trimming removed 8 bases from V and 7 bases from J, with 28 bases in between. CDR3 length equals 16 residues. Here the CDR3 DNA reads TGTGCCAGCGGCGCAGCAGGGGAGGGAAGTCCGGGGGAGCAGTACTTC. It encodes CASGAAGEGSPGEQYF.

This sequence joins TRBV4-3 and TRBJ2-7; the D is unclear. The V end lost 3 bases, the J end lost 1 base, and 13 bases lay between the germline ends. This CDR3 is 15 amino acids long. Germline V lookup: CDR1 LGHNA, CDR2 YSLEER. CDR3 nucleotides: TGCGCCAGCAGCCAGATGACAAGCAATTCCTACGAGCAGTACTTC. Translated, it gives CASSQMTSNSYEQYF.

As to this clonotype: Given a much more abundant clone one base away, this may be a read error. The chain uses TRBV6-6 and TRBJ2-1; D is uncertain. This CDR3 spans 13 amino acids. From germline, CDR1 is MNHNY and CDR2 SVGAGI (reference sequence). Here the CDR3 reads CACSYSKGYEQFF. DNA for the CDR3: TGTGCCTGCAGTTACTCGAAGGGATATGAGCAGTTCTTC.

This clonotype was seen at least ten times. This chain links TRBV5-6 with TRBJ2-7; D call uncertain. The germline V and J ends were trimmed by 2 bases and 6 bases, with 3 bases remaining between them. The CDR3 has 10 residues. Germline CDR1 SGHDT, CDR2 YYEEEE. This chain's CDR3 is CASSFGEQYF. CDR3 bases: TGTGCCAGCAGCTTCGGCGAGCAGTACTTC.

With regard to this clonotype: An end of the junction does not agree with germline; a read error may underlie this. The J gene is TRBJ2-7, the V gene TRBV4-3; 7 nucleotides line up with TRBD2. Looked up from germline, CDR1 is LGHNA and CDR2 is YSLEER. The CDR3 is 15 residues long. The CDR3, as DNA: TGCGCCAGCAGTCAAGACGGCGGGGGATCCTACGAGCAGTACTTC. The encoded protein is CASSQDGGGSYEQYF.